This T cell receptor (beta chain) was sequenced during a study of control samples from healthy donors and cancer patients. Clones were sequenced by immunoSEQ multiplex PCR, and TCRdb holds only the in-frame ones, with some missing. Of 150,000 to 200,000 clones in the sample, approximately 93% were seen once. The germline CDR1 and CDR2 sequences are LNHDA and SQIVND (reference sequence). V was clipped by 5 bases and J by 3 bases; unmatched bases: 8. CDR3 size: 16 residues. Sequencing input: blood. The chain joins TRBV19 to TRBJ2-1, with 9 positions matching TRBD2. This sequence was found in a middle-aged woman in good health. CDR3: CASSLYTSGLYNEQFF. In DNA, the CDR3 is TGTGCCAGTAGTTTATATACTAGCGGGCTCTACAATGAGCAGTTCTTC.